One sample yielded the 15 T cell receptor beta chains listed below, sequenced in a study of T cells in localized non-small cell lung cancer. Only in-frame clones appear in the TCRdb table, and some are missing; sequencing was by immunoSEQ multiplex PCR. The sample holds roughly 1,200 clones, more than 30% seen once. The input for sequencing was lung tumor tissue, taken before any cancer treatment. The receptors were gathered from a male donor at least 60 years old with stage II squamous cell lung carcinoma.

This clone has only a few counts. This chain links TRBV7-7 with TRBJ1-1; D may be TRBD1 (5 bases). Trimming left V 0 bases short and J 1 base short, with 6 bases between. This CDR3 comprises 14 residues. Per the germline V gene, CDR1 is SSHAT and CDR2 is FNYEAQ (reference sequence). In DNA form, the CDR3 reads TGTGCCAGCAGCTTAGCTGGGGGGAACACTGAAGCTTTCTTT. It codes for CASSLAGGNTEAFF.

DNA for the CDR3: TGTGCCAGCAGCGTAGAGAGGGGAATCGCCGGGGAGCTGTTTTTT. It specifies CASSVERGIAGELFF. The V call is TRBV9, the J call TRBJ2-2; D might be TRBD1 or TRBD2, each matching 5 bases. The CDR3 length is 15 residues. Germline CDR1 reads SGDLS; CDR2 reads YYNGEE. The V and J ends lost 0 bases and 6 bases respectively, with 12 bases between them.

V and J are TRBV28 and TRBJ2-1; 7 nucleotides agree with TRBD2. Unmatched junction bases numbered 12, after V lost 7 bases and J lost 9 bases. CDR3 size: 14 residues. The germline gives CDR1 MDHEN, CDR2 SYDVKM. This CDR3 reads CASNRGGSLSEQFF. CDR3 coding DNA: TGTGCCAGCAATAGAGGCGGGAGTCTTAGTGAGCAGTTCTTC.

This clone has only a few counts. The V call is TRBV29-1, the J call TRBJ1-2, with 11 positions matching TRBD1. In germline, CDR1 is SQVTM, CDR2 ANQGSEA. J gave up 6 bases and V 4 bases, and 7 bases lay outside the gene matches. The CDR3 spans 14 residues. The CDR3 here is CSVVPGQGENGYTF. The CDR3 DNA reads as TGCAGCGTTGTCCCGGGACAGGGGGAGAATGGCTACACCTTC.

Only one count was recorded for this clone. The rearrangement joins TRBV14 to TRBJ2-1; no clear D. The V gene lost 2 bases and the J gene lost 6 bases, with 11 bases spanning the gap. This CDR3 contains 14 residues. In germline, CDR1 is SGHDN, CDR2 FVKESK. The CDR3 protein is CASSQMIASNEQFF. The CDR3 bases are TGTGCCAGCAGCCAAATGATTGCTTCCAATGAGCAGTTCTTC.

The J gene is TRBJ2-7, the V gene TRBV29-1; 8 positions match TRBD2. The CDR3 covers 13 residues. V dropped 4 bases and J dropped 2; count of bases not matched to a gene: 4. CDR1 SQVTM and CDR2 ANQGSEA come from the germline V gene. The CDR3 region has the DNA TGCAGCGTTGTCACTAGCGGAACCTACGAGCAGTACTTC. Translation: CSVVTSGTYEQYF.

This clone showed up just a few times. The gene calls are TRBV6-8 and TRBJ2-6; no firm D call. In germline, CDR1 is MNHGY, CDR2 SAAAGT. The CDR3 totals 14 residues. Trimming shortened V by 10 bases and J by 0 bases, and 10 bases separated the two germline ends. DNA for the CDR3: TGTGCCATCAGAAGGACCTCTGGGGCCAACGTCCTGACTTTC. This translates into CAIRRTSGANVLTF.

This clone was found a few times. The V gene is TRBV4-1, the J gene TRBJ2-7, with 10 bases that match TRBD2. The CDR3 has 17 residues. Germline lookup yields CDR1 MGHRA and CDR2 YSYEKL. The V and J ends lost 0 bases and 0 bases, in that order; junction bases with no gene match: 5. The CDR3 loop is CASSQDSASGSSYEQYF. Written as DNA, the CDR3 is TGCGCCAGCAGCCAAGATAGCGCTAGCGGGAGCTCCTACGAGCAGTACTTC.

The chain joins TRBV18 to TRBJ2-1; possible D gene TRBD2, 5 bases. The germline V gene has CDR1 KGHSH and CDR2 LQKENI. The CDR3 loop spans 15 amino acids. Trimming removed 3 bases from V and 0 bases from J, with 9 bases in between. This chain's CDR3 is CASSPTRSSYNEQFF. CDR3 nucleotide sequence: TGTGCCAGCTCACCTACTAGAAGCTCCTACAATGAGCAGTTCTTC.

The gene calls are TRBV14 and TRBJ2-7; 11 bases are a match to TRBD1. The germline gives CDR1 SGHDN, CDR2 FVKESK. There are 14 residues in the CDR3. With 4 bases clipped from V and 4 bases from J, the junction kept 3 bases outside the gene matches. The CDR3: CASSLGQGGYEQYF. The DNA for the CDR3 is TGTGCCAGCAGCCTGGGACAGGGGGGGTACGAGCAGTACTTC.

This clone was observed a handful of times. The chain recombines TRBV7-1 with TRBJ1-2, with D possibly matching TRBD1 (5 bases). TRBV7-1 carries the ORF label, with uncertain function. The V end was cut by 4 bases, the J end by 8 bases, with 17 bases between. There are 14 residues in the CDR3. In DNA form, the CDR3 reads TGTGCCAGCAGCTTAAATATGGGAGGGGACGGCTACACCTTC. Residues: CASSLNMGGDGYTF.

This rearrangement joins TRBV28 to TRBJ2-2; D remains unclear. The ends were cut back, 2 bases at V and 7 bases at J, with 5 bases in the middle. CDR1 is MDHEN and CDR2 is SYDVKM in the germline V gene. CDR3 length: 12 residues. CDR3 amino acids: CASSLVDGELFF. As DNA, the CDR3 is TGTGCCAGCAGTTTAGTGGACGGGGAGCTGTTTTTT.

This clone was counted a few times. V gene TRBV9 combines with J gene TRBJ2-5; 9 bases are a match to TRBD2. There are 15 residues in the CDR3. CDR1 and CDR2 (germline): SGDLS, YYNGEE. J lost 5 bases, V lost 2 bases, and 7 bases had no gene match. The CDR3 is CASSVDSGRGETQYF. CDR3 bases: TGTGCCAGCAGCGTTGATAGCGGGAGAGGCGAGACCCAGTACTTC.

This chain connects TRBV6-8 to TRBJ2-5, with a tentative D call TRBD1 (5 bases). The CDR3 loop spans 15 amino acids. Trimming removed 5 bases at V and 0 bases at J, with 13 bases between. Germline CDR1 is MNHGY and CDR2 is SAAAGT. CDR3 amino acids: CASSVDTRYQETQYF. The DNA of the CDR3 is TGTGCCAGCAGTGTGGACACCCGGTACCAAGAGACCCAGTACTTC.

By frequency in the sample, this clone is medium-sized (0.01 to 0.1%). The chain couples TRBV11-3 to TRBJ2-2, with TRBD2 identical over 8 bases. CDR1 and CDR2 (germline): SGHNT, YENEEA. The CDR3 runs to 15 residues. Germline trimming cut 3 bases from V and 4 bases from J; bases unmatched to any gene: 4. The CDR3 loop is CASSFVGRATGELFF. The DNA for the CDR3 is TGTGCCAGCAGCTTTGTCGGGAGGGCCACCGGGGAGCTGTTTTTT.